Listed here are 13 T cell receptor beta chains from one sample, sequenced in a study of T cell repertoires in cytomegalovirus infection. MiXCR was run by TCRdb on the reads, yielding one entry per CDR3 protein. The repertoire includes roughly 990,000 distinct CDR3 sequences, roughly 31% of them detected once, and 13% sits in the top ten. Their target antigens are unknown. The sample in question was cultured CD8+ T cells from PBMCs, obtained from culture after CMV antigen stimulation. All receptors derive from a human donor in good health (CMV status not recorded). Some clones in this sample may be carry-over from other donors' samples.

The chain joins TRBV4-2 to TRBJ2-1, with 12 bases identical to TRBD2. J lost 8 bases, V lost 4 bases, and 9 bases had no gene match. Germline CDR1 reads LGHNA; CDR2 reads YNFKEQ. The CDR3 runs to 16 residues. DNA for the CDR3: TGTGCCAGCAGCCCCTGGACTAGCGGGGAGGTGGATGAGCAGTTCTTC. It codes for CASSPWTSGEVDEQFF.

This clonotype showed up many times. The chain employs TRBV7-6 and TRBJ2-3, with no clear D. CDR1 is SGHVS, CDR2 FNYEAQ, per germline. The V gene lost 4 bases and the J gene lost 6 bases, with 5 bases spanning the gap. This CDR3 has 11 residues. The DNA for the CDR3 is TGTGCCAGCAGCTCAGTGGATACGCAGTATTTT. Amino acid sequence: CASSSVDTQYF.

The chain uses TRBV5-5 and TRBJ1-1; 7 bases line up with TRBD1. Germline CDR1 and CDR2: SGHKS and YYEKEE (reference sequence). Unmatched junction bases numbered 9, after V lost 4 bases and J lost 3 bases. The CDR3 contains 15 residues. The CDR3 loop is CASSGAQGRDTEAFF. The CDR3 nucleotides read TGTGCCAGCAGCGGAGCACAGGGGCGGGACACTGAAGCTTTCTTT.

The chain uses TRBV12-3 or TRBV12-4 and TRBJ2-1; D gene uncertain. V lost 5 bases and J 15 bases, leaving 11 bases between the germline ends. The CDR3 totals 10 residues. The CDR3, as DNA: TGTGCCAGCAGTCCCGTGAGAAGGTTCTTC. This encodes CASSPVRRFF.

The rearrangement joins TRBV7-8 to TRBJ1-5; D remains ambiguous. The V end lost 0 bases, the J end lost 0 bases, and 12 bases lay between the germline ends. Germline V gives CDR1 SGHVS, CDR2 FQNEAQ. The CDR3 has 17 amino acids. The CDR3 sequence: CASSLAAGEYSNQPQHF. The CDR3 DNA reads TGTGCCAGCAGCTTAGCGGCAGGAGAATATAGCAATCAGCCCCAGCATTTT.

In nucleotides, the CDR3 is TGTGCCAGCAGTTACTCGAAAGAAGGGGACGGCGGACATGAGCAGTTCTTC. Translating it yields CASSYSKEGDGGHEQFF. The genes are TRBV6-6 and TRBJ2-1; the D gene could be TRBD1 or TRBD2 (5 bases each). Germline V CDR1 and CDR2: MNHNY, SVGAGI (reference sequence). V gave up 0 bases and J gave up 8 bases, with 20 bases separating them. This CDR3 has 17 residues.

The V call is TRBV7-3, the J call TRBJ1-1, with TRBD1 as a possible D gene (5 bases). V gave up 3 bases and J gave up 3 bases, with 14 bases separating them. This CDR3 comprises 15 residues. Germline assignment: CDR1 SGHTA and CDR2 FQGTGA. CDR3 residues: CASSLKGMGYTEAFF. In nucleotides, the CDR3 is TGTGCCAGCAGCTTGAAGGGGATGGGGTACACTGAAGCTTTCTTT.

V and J are TRBV7-3 and TRBJ2-2; the match to TRBD1 covers 8 bases. Germline V gene data show CDR1 as SGHTA and CDR2 as FQGTGA. V gave up 5 bases and J gave up 1 base; unmatched junction bases: 6. The CDR3 totals 16 residues. The CDR3 protein is CASSGGQVQNTGELFF. The CDR3, as DNA: TGTGCCAGCAGCGGGGGACAGGTTCAGAACACCGGGGAGCTGTTTTTT.

The CDR3 here is CASSTKTGKLGNQPQHF. As DNA, the CDR3 is TGTGCCAGCAGTACAAAGACAGGAAAGTTGGGCAATCAGCCCCAGCATTTT. The rearrangement links TRBV6-6 to TRBJ1-5, with D perhaps TRBD1 (6 bases). Germline assignment: CDR1 MNHNY and CDR2 SVGAGI (reference sequence). The CDR3 runs to 17 residues. Trimming pared 5 bases from V and 2 bases from J, leaving 19 bases between.

This clonotype was found a few times. The V and J genes are TRBV27 and TRBJ1-3, with D possibly matching TRBD1 (5 bases). Trimming pared 4 bases from V and 4 bases from J, leaving 8 bases between. Germline values: CDR1 MNHEY, CDR2 SMNVEV (reference sequence). This CDR3 spans 13 amino acids. Here the CDR3 DNA reads TGTGCCAGCAGTTGGGGCCCCGGAAACACCATATATTTT. This translates into CASSWGPGNTIYF.

The V call is TRBV2, the J call TRBJ1-5; D call uncertain. The germline V gene encodes CDR1 SNHLY and CDR2 FYNNEI. The CDR3 extends over 13 amino acids. Trimming stripped 7 bases from V and 6 bases from J, with 13 bases between. This chain's CDR3 is CASNPPGGQPQHF. The CDR3 coding sequence is TGTGCCAGCAACCCCCCGGGAGGTCAGCCCCAGCATTTT. The full variable domain, its missing parts supplied by reference TRBV2 and TRBJ1-5, is EPEVTQTPSHQVTQMGQEVILRCVPISNHLYFYWYRQILGQKVEFLVSFYNNEISEKSEIFDDQFSVERPDGSNFTLKIRSTKLEDSAMYFCASNPPGGQPQHFGDGTRLSIL.

The chain is built from TRBV3-1 and TRBJ2-7; D may be TRBD1 (6 bases). CDR1 LGHDT and CDR2 YNNKEL come from the germline V gene (reference sequence). The CDR3 runs 15 residues. Trimming left V 0 bases short and J 0 bases short, with 9 bases between. The CDR3 region has the DNA TGTGCCAGCAGCCAAGATAGGGGGAACTCCTACGAGCAGTACTTC. This gives the protein CASSQDRGNSYEQYF.

The table lists this clonotype with a few counts. V is TRBV4-1 and J is TRBJ2-1, with TRBD2 matching 9 bases. V was pared by 3 bases and J by 8 bases, with 11 bases of the junction left unmatched. Germline V gives CDR1 MGHRA, CDR2 YSYEKL. The CDR3 is made up of 16 amino acids. The CDR3 here is CASSHPSSGVRDEQFF. CDR3 bases: TGCGCCAGCAGCCATCCCTCTAGCGGGGTTCGGGATGAGCAGTTCTTC.